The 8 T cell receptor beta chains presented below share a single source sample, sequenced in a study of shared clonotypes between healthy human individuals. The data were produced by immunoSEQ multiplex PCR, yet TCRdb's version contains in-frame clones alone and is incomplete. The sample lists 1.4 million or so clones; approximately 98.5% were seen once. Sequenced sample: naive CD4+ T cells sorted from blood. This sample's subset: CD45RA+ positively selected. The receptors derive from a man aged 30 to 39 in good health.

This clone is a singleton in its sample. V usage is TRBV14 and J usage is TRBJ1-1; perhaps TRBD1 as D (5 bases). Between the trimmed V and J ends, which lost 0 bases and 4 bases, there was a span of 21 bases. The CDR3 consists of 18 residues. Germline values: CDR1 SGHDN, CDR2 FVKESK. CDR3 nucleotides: TGTGCCAGCAGCCAAGACCCCGTCACCCAGGGATCGGGCACTGAAGCTTTCTTT. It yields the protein CASSQDPVTQGSGTEAFF.

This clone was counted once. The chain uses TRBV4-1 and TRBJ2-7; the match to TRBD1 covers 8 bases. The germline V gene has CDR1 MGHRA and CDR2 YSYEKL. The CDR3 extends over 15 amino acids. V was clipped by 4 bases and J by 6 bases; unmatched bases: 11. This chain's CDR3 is CASSLSPQGAAEQYF. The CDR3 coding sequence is TGCGCCAGCAGCCTAAGCCCCCAGGGGGCGGCCGAGCAGTACTTC.

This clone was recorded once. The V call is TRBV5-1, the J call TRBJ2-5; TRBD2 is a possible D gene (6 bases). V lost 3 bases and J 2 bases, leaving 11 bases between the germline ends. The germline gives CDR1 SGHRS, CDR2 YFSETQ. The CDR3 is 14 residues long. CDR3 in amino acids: CASSWGTQQETQYF. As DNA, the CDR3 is TGCGCCAGCAGCTGGGGGACTCAACAAGAGACCCAGTACTTC.

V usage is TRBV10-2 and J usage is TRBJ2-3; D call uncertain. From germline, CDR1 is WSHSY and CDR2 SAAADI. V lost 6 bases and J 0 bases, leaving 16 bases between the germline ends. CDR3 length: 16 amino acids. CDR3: CASRDRLGSSTDTQYF. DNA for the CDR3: TGCGCCAGCAGGGATCGATTAGGCTCTAGCACAGATACGCAGTATTTT.

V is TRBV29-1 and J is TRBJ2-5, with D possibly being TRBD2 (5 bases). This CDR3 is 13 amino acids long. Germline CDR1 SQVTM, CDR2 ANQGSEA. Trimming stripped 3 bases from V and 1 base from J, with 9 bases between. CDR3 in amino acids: CSVEGRGQETQYF. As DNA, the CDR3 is TGCAGCGTTGAGGGTCGGGGCCAAGAGACCCAGTACTTC.

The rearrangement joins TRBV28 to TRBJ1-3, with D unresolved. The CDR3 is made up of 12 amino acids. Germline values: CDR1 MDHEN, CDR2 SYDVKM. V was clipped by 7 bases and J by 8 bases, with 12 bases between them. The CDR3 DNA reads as TGTGCCAGCACCACCACTGGGGACACCATATATTTT. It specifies CASTTTGDTIYF.

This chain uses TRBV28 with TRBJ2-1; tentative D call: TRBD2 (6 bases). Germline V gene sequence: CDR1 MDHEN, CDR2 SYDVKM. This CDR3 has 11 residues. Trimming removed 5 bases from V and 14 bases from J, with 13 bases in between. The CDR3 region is CASSDRDSEFF. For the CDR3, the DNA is TGTGCCAGCAGTGACCGGGACTCTGAGTTCTTC.

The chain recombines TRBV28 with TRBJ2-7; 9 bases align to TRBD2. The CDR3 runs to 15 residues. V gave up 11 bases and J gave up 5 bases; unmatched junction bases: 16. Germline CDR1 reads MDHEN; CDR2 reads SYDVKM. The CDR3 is CASRGLAGGSHEQYF. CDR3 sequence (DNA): TGTGCCTCTCGAGGTTTGGCGGGAGGGTCCCACGAGCAGTACTTC.